One sample yielded the 7 T cell receptor beta chains listed below, sequenced in a study of blood T cells in healthy people across ages. Together with a sample-barcoded 5' primer, a J-beta primer mix was included in a second PCR lasting about 6 to 11 cycles. TCRdb re-analysed the 5' RACE reads in MiXCR, keeping a single row per CDR3 protein. The sample records 1.5 million to 2 million distinct CDR3 sequences, roughly 27% being singletons. What was sequenced was blood. These receptor sequences come from a young woman in good health.

This clonotype has more than one count but fewer than ten. The gene calls are TRBV29-1 and TRBJ2-1, with D possibly TRBD1 on 6 matching bases. There are 14 residues in the CDR3. CDR1 is SQVTM, CDR2 ANQGSEA, per germline. The CDR3 here is CSYCRGSSYNEQFF. The CDR3 DNA reads TGCTCATACTGCAGGGGTAGCTCCTACAATGAGCAGTTCTTC.

Only a few counts were recorded for this clonotype. The chain links TRBV20-1 to TRBJ2-3; D uncertain. V was pared by 3 bases and J by 1 base, with 11 bases between. The germline V gene has CDR1 DFQATT and CDR2 SNEGSKA (reference sequence). The CDR3 length is 14 residues. The chain's CDR3 is CSASGVLGTDTQYF. The CDR3 DNA reads TGCAGTGCTAGTGGGGTGTTGGGCACAGATACGCAGTATTTT.

The chain combines TRBV29-1 with TRBJ2-1, with D unclear. Germline assignment: CDR1 SQVTM and CDR2 ANQGSEA. The CDR3 extends over 12 amino acids. V dropped 5 bases and J dropped 6 bases, with 11 bases sitting between them. CDR3 region: CSVRAPGNEQFF. CDR3 DNA: TGCAGCGTTCGGGCCCCCGGCAATGAGCAGTTCTTC.

V and J are TRBV20-1 and TRBJ2-1, with TRBD2 matching 12 bases. The trim removed 1 base at V and 6 bases at J, leaving 10 bases unmatched. The CDR3 has 17 residues. CDR1 DFQATT and CDR2 SNEGSKA come from the germline V gene (reference sequence). The CDR3 loop is CSARVPTSGSWGNEQFF. CDR3 nucleotides: TGCAGTGCTAGAGTGCCGACTAGCGGGAGTTGGGGCAATGAGCAGTTCTTC.

Comment on this clonotype: At one end, the junction sequence differs from germline, possibly due to a read error. This chain joins TRBV7-6 and TRBJ2-3; D might be TRBD2 (5 bases). The CDR3 runs to 14 residues. Germline lookup yields CDR1 SGHVS and CDR2 FNYEAQ. CDR3 residues: CTSNSGESTDTQYF. In DNA form, the CDR3 reads TGTACCAGCAACAGCGGAGAGTCCACAGATACGCAGTATTTT.

A few counts support this clonotype. A junction end diverges from the germline sequence, so it may reflect a read error. The rearrangement links TRBV4-1 to TRBJ1-2; D unresolved. CDR3 length: 13 residues. Germline CDR1 is MGHRA and CDR2 is YSYEKL. The CDR3 nucleotides read TGCACCAGCAGCCAACCGGGGAACTATGGCTACACCTTC. It encodes CTSSQPGNYGYTF.

This clonotype was counted at least ten times. This chain uses TRBV20-1 with TRBJ2-7; 10 positions match TRBD1. The CDR3 spans 13 residues. V trimming: 4 bases; J trimming: 6 bases; junction bases outside the gene matches: 6. CDR1 is DFQATT, CDR2 SNEGSKA, per germline (reference sequence). CDR3 nucleotide sequence: TGCAGTGCTAAGACAGGGGGCTCGCGCGAGCAGTACTTC. Amino acid sequence: CSAKTGGSREQYF.